The 22 T cell receptor beta chains below were found in one sample sequenced in a study of post-analysis software for immune sequencing data. Unique-molecular-identifier-tagged TCR beta cDNA libraries were used. TCRdb passed the PCR reads through MiXCR, listing each CDR3 protein once. Among about half a million distinct CDR3 sequences listed, around 40% were seen once. For these receptors, no antigen is known. Overall study findings and caveats: Included in a set of a handful of TRBV segments more frequent in patients than controls were TRBV5-6, TRBV5-1 and TRBV20-1.

The sequenced material came from blood. These receptors were taken from a girl aged 5-17 years with multiple sclerosis.

CDR3 in DNA: TGTGCCAGCAGCTCCTTTGACTCCTACGAGCAGTACTTC. Translating gives CASSSFDSYEQYF. This rearrangement joins TRBV7-3 to TRBJ2-7, with unresolved D. V was trimmed by 4 bases and J by 0 bases, leaving 7 bases between them. The germline V gene encodes CDR1 SGHTA and CDR2 FQGTGA. The CDR3 is 13 residues long.

This rearrangement joins TRBV30 to TRBJ1-5; D is uncertain. Germline V lookup: CDR1 GTSNPN, CDR2 SVGIG (reference sequence). The CDR3 runs 12 residues. Trimming took off 5 bases at V and 2 bases at J, with 7 bases between the two ends. CDR3 nucleotide sequence: TGTGCCTGGTCCGGGGGCAATCAGCCCCAGCATTTT. Amino acid sequence: CAWSGGNQPQHF.

This chain links TRBV20-1 with TRBJ2-1; 7 bases line up with TRBD2. This CDR3 comprises 14 residues. The V segment lost 4 bases and the J segment 5 bases; nucleotides outside the gene matches: 8. Per germline, CDR1 DFQATT and CDR2 SNEGSKA (reference sequence). The CDR3: CSATPFGGDNEQFF. The DNA of the CDR3 is TGCAGTGCTACACCTTTTGGGGGGGACAATGAGCAGTTCTTC.

This chain uses TRBV6-5 with TRBJ1-2; 7 nucleotides agree with TRBD1. Germline lookup yields CDR1 MNHEY and CDR2 SVGAGI. The J segment lost 8 bases and the V segment lost 5 bases, leaving 14 bases of the junction unmatched. This CDR3 comprises 15 residues. In nucleotides, the CDR3 is TGTGCCAGCAGTCCCGGGGACAGCCCCCTTGGGGGCTACACCTTC. Amino acids: CASSPGDSPLGGYTF.

The chain employs TRBV6-6 and TRBJ2-1; a weak D match, TRBD1 (6 bases). V lost 0 bases to trimming and J lost 7 bases, with 16 bases between them. Germline CDR1 MNHNY, CDR2 SVGAGI (reference sequence). The CDR3 totals 16 residues. The CDR3 DNA is TGTGCCAGCAGTTACTCAGAGACAGGAGAGGGGAATGAGCAGTTCTTC. Protein sequence: CASSYSETGEGNEQFF.

This clonotype was detected a few times. The chain employs TRBV6-1 and TRBJ2-3; possibly TRBD1 or TRBD2 for D (5 bases each). This CDR3 has 14 amino acids. Trimming removed 5 bases at V and 1 base at J, with 10 bases between. Per germline, CDR1 MNHNS and CDR2 SASEGT. This chain's CDR3 is CASSLRDGTDTQYF. DNA for the CDR3: TGTGCCAGCAGTTTAAGGGACGGCACAGATACGCAGTATTTT.

Regarding this clonotype: One end of the junction varies from germline; a read error may be responsible. The genes are TRBV7-7 and TRBJ2-5; 9 bases are a match to TRBD2. Germline assignment: CDR1 SSHAT and CDR2 FNYEAQ (reference sequence). This CDR3 has 15 residues. The CDR3 DNA reads TGTGCTAGCAGCTTACGTCATAGCGGGAGCGATGAGCAGTACTTC. Amino acid sequence: CASSLRHSGSDEQYF.

The rearrangement links TRBV2 to TRBJ2-7; D is ambiguous. The closer fit of TRBJ2-5 to the DNA end suggests the J call may be wrong. This CDR3 spans 13 amino acids. The germline CDR1 and CDR2 sequences are SNHLY and FYNNEI. The CDR3 here is CASSEYGAQTQYF. For the CDR3, the DNA is TGTGCCAGCAGTGAATACGGCGCACAGACCCAGTACTTC.

The chain carries TRBV5-6 and TRBJ1-2, with D perhaps matching TRBD1 (5 bases). CDR1 and CDR2 (germline): SGHDT, YYEEEE. The CDR3 contains 12 residues. The V and J ends lost 4 bases and 8 bases respectively, with 12 bases between them. CDR3 coding DNA: TGTGCCAGCAGCCCTGAAGGGGACGGCTACACCTTC. Its protein is CASSPEGDGYTF. The variable domain in full, with the rest retrieved from reference TRBV5-6 and TRBJ1-2, is DAGVTQSPTHLIKTRGQQVTLRCSPKSGHDTVSWYQQALGQGPQFIFQYYEEEERQRGNFPDRFSGHQFPNYSSELNVNALLLGDSALYLCASSPEGDGYTFGSGTRLTVV.

The chain links TRBV11-2 to TRBJ2-5; D possibly matches TRBD1 or TRBD2 (5 bases each). The tail of the sequence fits TRBJ2-7 better, so the J call may be wrong. CDR1 is SGHAT and CDR2 is FQNNGV in the germline V gene. The CDR3 contains 14 residues. The CDR3 reads CASSLWGSYYEQYF. CDR3 nucleotides: TGTGCCAGCAGCTTATGGGGGAGTTACTACGAGCAGTACTTC.

This chain joins TRBV5-4 and TRBJ2-3; maybe TRBD2 (6 bases). Germline V gene sequence: CDR1 SGHNT, CDR2 YYREEE (reference sequence). Between the trimmed V and J ends, which lost 4 bases and 2 bases, there was a span of 17 bases. The CDR3 loop spans 16 amino acids. CDR3 sequence (DNA): TGTGCCAGCAGCCTGTTTACCCGGCGGGACACAGATACGCAGTATTTT. Translating it yields CASSLFTRRDTDTQYF. Supplemented by reference TRBV5-4 and TRBJ2-3, the full variable domain reads ETGVTQSPTHLIKTRGQQVTLRCSSQSGHNTVSWYQQALGQGPQFIFQYYREEENGRGNFPPRFSGLQFPNYSSELNVNALELDDSALYLCASSLFTRRDTDTQYFGPGTRLTVL.

The gene calls are TRBV12-3 or TRBV12-4 and TRBJ2-3; no firm D call. This CDR3 has 16 amino acids. Between the trimmed V and J ends, which lost 5 bases and 0 bases, there was a span of 15 bases. The CDR3 coding sequence is TGTGCCAGCAGTCTCAAGACCCACTCTAGCACAGATACGCAGTATTTT. Its protein is CASSLKTHSSTDTQYF.

The chain combines TRBV21-1 with TRBJ2-4; the DNA was not compared with TRBD1, the D call given in the table. TRBV21-1 is designated a pseudogene. This CDR3 spans 20 amino acids. CDR3 sequence reads: CASSIKDRGRRDFSKNIQYF. In DNA form, the CDR3 reads TGTGCCAGCAGCATCAAGGACAGGGGGCGCAGGGACTTCTCCAAAAACATTCAGTACTTC.

The chain uses TRBV6-6 and TRBJ2-1; 8 bases are shared with TRBD1. CDR3 length equals 14 residues. Trimming at V came to 6 bases and at J to 5 bases, leaving 6 bases not matched to a gene. Germline CDR1 and CDR2: MNHNY and SVGAGI (reference sequence). In DNA, the CDR3 is TGTGCCAGCAGCAATGACAGGGGCCACAATGAGCAGTTCTTC. This codes for CASSNDRGHNEQFF.

In its sample, this clonotype was seen a few times. In DNA, the CDR3 is TGCAGTGCTACACAGGGGCAGGGAGATGGCTACACCTTC. Protein product: CSATQGQGDGYTF. V usage is TRBV20-1 and J usage is TRBJ1-2; 7 bases fit TRBD1. The CDR3 has 13 amino acids. The germline V gene encodes CDR1 DFQATT and CDR2 SNEGSKA (reference sequence). Trimming at V came to 4 bases and at J to 6 bases, leaving 8 bases not matched to a gene.

The rearrangement joins TRBV20-1 to TRBJ2-3, with D perhaps TRBD2 (6 bases). The V gene lost 3 bases and the J gene lost 2 bases, with 9 bases spanning the gap. The germline V gene encodes CDR1 DFQATT and CDR2 SNEGSKA (reference sequence). CDR3 length: 13 amino acids. The CDR3 nucleotides are TGCAGTGCTAGGATAGCGGTCACAGATACGCAGTATTTT. Translation: CSARIAVTDTQYF.

This clonotype was counted a few times. J is TRBJ2-5 and V is TRBV4-1, with 7 bases identical to TRBD1. Germline V gene lookup returns CDR1 MGHRA and CDR2 YSYEKL. The CDR3 is 15 amino acids. Losses at the gene ends were 0 bases for V and 5 bases for J; bases not matched to a gene: 6. The CDR3 loop reads CASSQDHETGETQYF. For the CDR3, the DNA is TGCGCCAGCAGCCAAGATCATGAGACAGGGGAGACCCAGTACTTC.

In its sample, this clonotype was seen once. The rearrangement uses TRBV12-3 or TRBV12-4 and TRBJ2-3; TRBD2 agrees at 10 bases. CDR3 size: 15 residues. V was clipped by 2 bases and J by 4 bases; unmatched bases: 3. The CDR3 here is CASSLRLAGADTQYF. DNA of the CDR3: TGTGCCAGCAGTTTAAGGCTAGCGGGAGCAGATACGCAGTATTTT.

This clonotype turned up a few times. The chain has TRBV7-2 and TRBJ1-6, with no clear D. Germline values: CDR1 SGHTA, CDR2 FQGNSA. The CDR3 runs to 12 residues. Trimming removed 4 bases at V and 14 bases at J, with 12 bases between. CDR3 sequence (DNA): TGTGCCAGCAGCTCGCAGAATTCGGCCCTCCACTTT. Encoded protein: CASSSQNSALHF.

This chain links TRBV13 with TRBJ1-6; 11 bases are shared with TRBD1. From germline, CDR1 is PRHDT and CDR2 FYEKMQ (reference sequence). The CDR3 has 15 residues. J lost 7 bases, V lost 5 bases, and 4 bases had no gene match. In nucleotides, the CDR3 is TGTGCCAGCAGCACGAGGACAGGGGGCAATTCACCCCTCCACTTT. Encoded protein: CASSTRTGGNSPLHF.

This rearrangement joins TRBV5-1 to TRBJ2-1; D unresolved. Trimming took off 2 bases at V and 6 bases at J, with 9 bases between the two ends. Germline V gene data show CDR1 as SGHRS and CDR2 as YFSETQ. The CDR3 totals 13 residues. The CDR3 is CASSFSLGNEQFF. CDR3 sequence (DNA): TGCGCCAGCAGCTTTTCCTTGGGCAATGAGCAGTTCTTC. The full variable domain, in which reference TRBV5-1 and TRBJ2-1 provide the parts outside the CDR3, is KAGVTQTPRYLIKTRGQQVTLSCSPISGHRSVSWYQQTPGQGLQFLFEYFSETQRNKGNFPGRFSGRQFSNSRSEMNVSTLELGDSALYLCASSFSLGNEQFFGPGTRLTVL.

The rearrangement joins TRBV5-1 to TRBJ2-1; D unresolved. The assigned J gene may be wrong: the sequence end matches TRBJ2-7 better. CDR1 SGHRS and CDR2 YFSETQ come from the germline V gene. This CDR3 has 12 amino acids. Here the CDR3 reads CASSFFNNEQYF. The DNA for the CDR3 is TGCGCCAGCAGCTTCTTTAACAATGAGCAGTACTTC.